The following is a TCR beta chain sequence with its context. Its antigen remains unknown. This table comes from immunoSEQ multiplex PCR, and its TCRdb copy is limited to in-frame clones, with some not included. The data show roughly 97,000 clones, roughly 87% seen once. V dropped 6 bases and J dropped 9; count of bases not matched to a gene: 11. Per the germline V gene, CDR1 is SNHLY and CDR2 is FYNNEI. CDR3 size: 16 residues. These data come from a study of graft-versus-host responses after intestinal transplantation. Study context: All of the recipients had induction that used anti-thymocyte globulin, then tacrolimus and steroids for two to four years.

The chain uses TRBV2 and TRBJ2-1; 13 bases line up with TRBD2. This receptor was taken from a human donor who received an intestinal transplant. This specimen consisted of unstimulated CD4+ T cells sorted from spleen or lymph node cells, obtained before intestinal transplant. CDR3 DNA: TGTGCCAGCAGCCTGGGACTAGCGGGGATAAGGGGTGAGCAGTTCTTC. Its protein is CASSLGLAGIRGEQFF.